This T cell receptor beta chain was sequenced in a study of T cells in Graves' hyperthyroidism and ophthalmopathy. For the study at large: Peripheral blood was secured at the point of initial diagnosis, before any treatment.

The CDR3 regions of TCR beta were amplified from RNA transcripts. When the TCR CDR3 underwent first-round RT-PCR, the HTBI primer set was used. MiXCR was run by TCRdb on the multiplex PCR reads, yielding one entry per CDR3 protein. The sample has roughly 260,000 distinct CDR3 sequences; roughly 14% are singletons. Out of about 10 ml of fresh peripheral blood came the PBMCs. Overall study results and limits: The model predicted ophthalmopathy a median approximately 6 months before onset.

With respect to this clonotype: The antigen is not known. A read error may be the cause here, since a much bigger clone is one base away.

The length of the CDR3 is 13 residues. Trimming pared 7 bases from V and 4 bases from J, leaving 11 bases between. The chain recombines TRBV12-3 or TRBV12-4 with TRBJ1-5; unclear D gene. This TCR was sampled from a woman aged 40 to 55 with Graves' hyperthyroidism that later progressed to Graves' ophthalmopathy. The material sequenced was blood. The chain's CDR3 is CASIIVLNQPQHF. CDR3 nucleotide sequence: TGTGCCAGCATCATCGTGCTGAATCAGCCCCAGCATTTT.